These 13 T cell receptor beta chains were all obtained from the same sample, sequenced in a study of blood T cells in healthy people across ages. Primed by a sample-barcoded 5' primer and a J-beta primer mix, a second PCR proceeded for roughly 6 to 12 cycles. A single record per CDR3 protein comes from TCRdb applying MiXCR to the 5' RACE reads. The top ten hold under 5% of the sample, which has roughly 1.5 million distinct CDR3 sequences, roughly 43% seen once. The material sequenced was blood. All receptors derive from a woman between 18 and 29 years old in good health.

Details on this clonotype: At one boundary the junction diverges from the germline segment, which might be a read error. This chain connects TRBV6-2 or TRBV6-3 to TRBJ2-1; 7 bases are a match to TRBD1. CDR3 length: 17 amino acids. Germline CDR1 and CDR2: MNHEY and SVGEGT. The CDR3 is CASSRTGTENSHNEQFF. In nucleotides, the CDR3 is TGTGCCAGCAGCCGAACCGGGACAGAAAACTCCCACAATGAGCAGTTCTTC.

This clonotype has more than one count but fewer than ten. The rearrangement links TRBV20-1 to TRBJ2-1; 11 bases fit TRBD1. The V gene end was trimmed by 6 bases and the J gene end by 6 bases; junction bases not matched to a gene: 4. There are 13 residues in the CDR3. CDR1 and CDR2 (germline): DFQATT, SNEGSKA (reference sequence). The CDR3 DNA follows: TGCAGTGCCACAGGGACAGGGGGCAATGAGCAGTTCTTC. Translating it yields CSATGTGGNEQFF.

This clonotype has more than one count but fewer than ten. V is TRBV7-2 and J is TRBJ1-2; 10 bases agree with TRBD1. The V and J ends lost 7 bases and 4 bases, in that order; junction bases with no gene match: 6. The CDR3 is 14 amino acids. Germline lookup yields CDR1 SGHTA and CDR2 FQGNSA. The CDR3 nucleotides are TGTGCCAGCACCAAGGACAGGGGGACCTATGGCTACACCTTC. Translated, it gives CASTKDRGTYGYTF. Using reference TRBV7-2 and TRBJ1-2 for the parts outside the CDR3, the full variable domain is GAGVSQSPSNKVTEKGKDVELRCDPISGHTALYWYRQSLGQGLEFLIYFQGNSAPDKSGLPSDRFSAERTGGSVSTLTIQRTQQEDSAVYLCASTKDRGTYGYTFGSGTRLTVV.

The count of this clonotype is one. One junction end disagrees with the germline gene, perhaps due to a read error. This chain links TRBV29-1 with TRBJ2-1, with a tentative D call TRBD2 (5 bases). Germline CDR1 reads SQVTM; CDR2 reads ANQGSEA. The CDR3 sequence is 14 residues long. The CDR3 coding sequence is TGCAGCGGGAGAGCCAGCGGAACGTACAAGGAGCAGTTCTTC. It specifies CSGRASGTYKEQFF.

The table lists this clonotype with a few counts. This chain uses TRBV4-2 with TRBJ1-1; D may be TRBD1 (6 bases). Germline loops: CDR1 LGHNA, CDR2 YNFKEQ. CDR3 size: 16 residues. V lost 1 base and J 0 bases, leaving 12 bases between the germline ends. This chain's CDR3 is CASSQAGQQMNTEAFF. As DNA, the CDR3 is TGTGCCAGCAGCCAAGCAGGACAGCAGATGAACACTGAAGCTTTCTTT.

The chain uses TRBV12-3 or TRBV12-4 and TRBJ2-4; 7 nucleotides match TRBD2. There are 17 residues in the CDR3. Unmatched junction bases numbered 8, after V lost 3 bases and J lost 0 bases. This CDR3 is CASSFRSGALAKNIQYF. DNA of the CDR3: TGTGCCAGCAGTTTTCGGAGCGGGGCCTTAGCCAAAAACATTCAGTACTTC.

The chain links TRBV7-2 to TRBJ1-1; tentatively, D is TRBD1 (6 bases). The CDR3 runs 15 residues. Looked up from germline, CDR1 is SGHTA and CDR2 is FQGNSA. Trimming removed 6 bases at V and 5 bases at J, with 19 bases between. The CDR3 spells CASSLDSRLETEAFF. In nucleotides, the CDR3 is TGTGCCAGCAGTTTGGACAGCCGGTTGGAGACTGAAGCTTTCTTT.

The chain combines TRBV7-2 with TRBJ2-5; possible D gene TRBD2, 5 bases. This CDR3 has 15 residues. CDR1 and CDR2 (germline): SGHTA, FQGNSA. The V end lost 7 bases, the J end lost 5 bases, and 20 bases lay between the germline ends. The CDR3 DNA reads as TGTGCCAGCAACCCCTCCGGGCTTAGCGCGGAGACCCAGTACTTC. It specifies CASNPSGLSAETQYF.

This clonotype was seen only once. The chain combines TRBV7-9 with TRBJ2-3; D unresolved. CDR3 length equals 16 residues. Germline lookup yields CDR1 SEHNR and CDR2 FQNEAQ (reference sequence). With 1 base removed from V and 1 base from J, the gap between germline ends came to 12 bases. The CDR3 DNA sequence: TGTGCCAGCAGCTTAGTCCTCCCGACTGGCACAGATACGCAGTATTTT. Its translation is CASSLVLPTGTDTQYF. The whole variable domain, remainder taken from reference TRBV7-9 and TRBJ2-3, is DTGVSQNPRHKITKRGQNVTFRCDPISEHNRLYWYRQTLGQGPEFLTYFQNEAQLEKSRLLSDRFSAERPKGSFSTLEIQRTEQGDSAMYLCASSLVLPTGTDTQYFGPGTRLTVL.

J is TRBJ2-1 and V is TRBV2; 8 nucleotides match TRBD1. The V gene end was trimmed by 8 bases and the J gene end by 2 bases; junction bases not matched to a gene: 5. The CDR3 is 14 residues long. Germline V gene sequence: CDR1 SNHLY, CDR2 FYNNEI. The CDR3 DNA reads TGTGCCAGCGATGACAGGGGTCCCTACAATGAGCAGTTCTTC. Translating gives CASDDRGPYNEQFF.

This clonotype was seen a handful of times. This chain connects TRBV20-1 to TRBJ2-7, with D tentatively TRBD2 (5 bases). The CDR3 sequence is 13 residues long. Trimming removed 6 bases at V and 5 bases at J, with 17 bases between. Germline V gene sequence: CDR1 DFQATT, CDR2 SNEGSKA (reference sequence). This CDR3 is CSADQKGRDEQYF. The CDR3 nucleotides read TGCAGTGCGGATCAGAAAGGGAGAGACGAGCAGTACTTC.

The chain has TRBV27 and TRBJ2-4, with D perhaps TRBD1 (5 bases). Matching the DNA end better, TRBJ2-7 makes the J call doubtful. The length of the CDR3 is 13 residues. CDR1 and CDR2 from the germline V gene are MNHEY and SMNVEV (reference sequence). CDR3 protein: CASSSGIKYEQYF. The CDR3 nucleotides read TGTGCCAGCAGTTCAGGGATCAAGTACGAGCAGTACTTC.

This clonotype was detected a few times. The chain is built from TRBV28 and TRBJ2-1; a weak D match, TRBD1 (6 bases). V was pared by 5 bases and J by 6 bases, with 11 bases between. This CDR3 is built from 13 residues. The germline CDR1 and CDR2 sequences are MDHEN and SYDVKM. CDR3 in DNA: TGTGCCAGCAGTAGTGGGGGCACCAATGAGCAGTTCTTC. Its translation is CASSSGGTNEQFF.